This T cell receptor beta chain was obtained from a study of untreated major depressive disorder. Comments on this clone: Its antigen is unidentified.

Excluded: major illness, comorbidity, regular medication, drug use, over 100 g alcohol weekly. Approximately 30 ml of peripheral blood was collected per donor. Thawed PBMCs underwent magnetic negative selection for CD4+ T cells. Regarding the study as a whole: The small study sample limits how generally findings apply.

The ends were cut back, 3 bases at V and 0 bases at J, with 17 bases in the middle. Germline V gene data show CDR1 as MNHEY and CDR2 as SMNVEV (reference sequence). The CDR3 runs to 18 residues. The method was immunoSEQ multiplex PCR; TCRdb's version includes in-frame clones alone and lacks a portion of them. The sample lists tens of thousands of clones, roughly 93% occurring once. The clonotype was recovered from a young man in good health. V usage is TRBV27 and J usage is TRBJ2-2; unclear D gene. Sequencing was performed on CD4+ T cells from PBMCs. The CDR3, as DNA: TGTGCCAGCAGTTTGCTTGTAAGAGGTCTCGCGAACACCGGGGAGCTGTTTTTT. Protein sequence: CASSLLVRGLANTGELFF.